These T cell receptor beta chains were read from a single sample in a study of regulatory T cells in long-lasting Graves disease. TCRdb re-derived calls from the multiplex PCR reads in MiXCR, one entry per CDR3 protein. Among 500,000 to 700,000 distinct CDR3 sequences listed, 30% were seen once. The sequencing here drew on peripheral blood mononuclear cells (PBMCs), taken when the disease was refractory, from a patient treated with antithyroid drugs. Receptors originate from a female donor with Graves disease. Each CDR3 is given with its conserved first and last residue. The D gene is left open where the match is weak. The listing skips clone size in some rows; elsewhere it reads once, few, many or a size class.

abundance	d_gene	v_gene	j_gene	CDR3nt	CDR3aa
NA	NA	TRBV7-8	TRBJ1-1	TGTGCCAGCAGCTTAGTTTTTTCCGGCATGAACACTGAAGCTTTCTTT	CASSLVFSGMNTEAFF
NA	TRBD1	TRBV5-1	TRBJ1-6	TGCGCCAGCAGCTCGGCGGGACAGTATAATTCACCCCTCCACTTT	CASSSAGQYNSPLHF
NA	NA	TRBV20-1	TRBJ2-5	TGCAGTGCTAGAGATCGCGAACAGGAGGGAGAGACCCAGTACTTC	CSARDREQEGETQYF
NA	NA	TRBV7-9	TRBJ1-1	TGTGCCAGCAGCTCAGAACATAGGAACACTGAAGCTTTCTTT	CASSSEHRNTEAFF
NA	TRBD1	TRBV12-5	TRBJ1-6	TGTGCTAGTGGTTTGGCGACAGGGAGGGGATCACCCCTCCACTTT	CASGLATGRGSPLHF
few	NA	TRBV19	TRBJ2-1	TGTGCCAGTAGTACTCGCGCACTTGGCGGGGCCTCTAATGAGCAGTTCTTC	CASSTRALGGASNEQFF
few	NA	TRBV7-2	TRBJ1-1	TGTGCCAGCAGCCCAGGACCGGTTGGCACTGAAGCTTTCTTT	CASSPGPVGTEAFF
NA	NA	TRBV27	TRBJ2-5	TGTGCCAGCAGCCCTCTCAGTTTAGGTTCGGAGACCCAGTACTTC	CASSPLSLGSETQYF
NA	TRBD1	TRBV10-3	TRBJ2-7	TGTGCCATCAGTGAGTTATCGGGACAGAACTACGAGCAGTACTTC	CAISELSGQNYEQYF
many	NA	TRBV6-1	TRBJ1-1	TGTGCCAGCAGTCCCGCAGGCCAGAACACTGAAGCTTTCTTT	CASSPAGQNTEAFF
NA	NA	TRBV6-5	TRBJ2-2	TGTGCCAGCAGTTACAAGCGTGGGAGCACCGGGGAGCTGTTTTTT	CASSYKRGSTGELFF